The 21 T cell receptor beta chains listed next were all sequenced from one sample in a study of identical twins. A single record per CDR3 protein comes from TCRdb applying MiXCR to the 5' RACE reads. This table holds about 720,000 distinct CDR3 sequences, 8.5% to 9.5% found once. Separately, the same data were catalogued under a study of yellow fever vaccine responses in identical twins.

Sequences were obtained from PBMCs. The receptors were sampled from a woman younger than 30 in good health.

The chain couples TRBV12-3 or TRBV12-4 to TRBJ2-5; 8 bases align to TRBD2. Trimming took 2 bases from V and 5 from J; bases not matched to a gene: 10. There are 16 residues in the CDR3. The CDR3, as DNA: TGTGCCAGCAGTTTACCTAGGGGGATAGCGGGGGAGACCCAGTACTTC. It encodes CASSLPRGIAGETQYF.

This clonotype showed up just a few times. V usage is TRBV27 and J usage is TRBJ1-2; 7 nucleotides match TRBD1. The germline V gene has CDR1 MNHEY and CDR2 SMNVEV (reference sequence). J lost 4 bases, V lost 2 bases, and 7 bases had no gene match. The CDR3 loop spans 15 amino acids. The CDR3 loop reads CASSLGDRTTYGYTF. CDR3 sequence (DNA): TGTGCCAGCAGTTTAGGGGACAGAACTACCTATGGCTACACCTTC.

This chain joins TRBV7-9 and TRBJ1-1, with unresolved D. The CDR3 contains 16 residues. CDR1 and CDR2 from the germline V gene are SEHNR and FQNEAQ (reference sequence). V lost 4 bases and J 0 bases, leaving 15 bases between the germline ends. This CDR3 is CASSSSDLGLNTEAFF. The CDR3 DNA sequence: TGTGCCAGCAGCTCCTCTGACTTGGGGTTGAACACTGAAGCTTTCTTT.

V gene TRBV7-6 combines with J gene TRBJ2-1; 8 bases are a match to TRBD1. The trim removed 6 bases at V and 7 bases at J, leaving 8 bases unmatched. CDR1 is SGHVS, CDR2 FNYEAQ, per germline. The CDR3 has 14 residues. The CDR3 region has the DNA TGTGCCAGCAGTGCCGGACAGGGTAGGAATGAGCAGTTCTTC. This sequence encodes CASSAGQGRNEQFF.

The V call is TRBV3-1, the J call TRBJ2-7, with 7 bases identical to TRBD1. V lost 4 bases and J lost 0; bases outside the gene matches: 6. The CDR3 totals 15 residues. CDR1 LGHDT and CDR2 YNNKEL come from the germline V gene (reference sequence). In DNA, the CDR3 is TGTGCCAGCAGCCCGGTTCCAGGGGGCTCCTACGAGCAGTACTTC. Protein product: CASSPVPGGSYEQYF.

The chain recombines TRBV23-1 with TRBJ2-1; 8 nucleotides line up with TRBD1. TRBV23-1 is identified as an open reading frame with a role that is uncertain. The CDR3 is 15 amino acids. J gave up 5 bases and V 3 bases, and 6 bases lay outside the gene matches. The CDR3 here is CASSHDGQGHNEQFF. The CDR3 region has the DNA TGCGCCAGCAGTCACGACGGACAGGGCCACAATGAGCAGTTCTTC.

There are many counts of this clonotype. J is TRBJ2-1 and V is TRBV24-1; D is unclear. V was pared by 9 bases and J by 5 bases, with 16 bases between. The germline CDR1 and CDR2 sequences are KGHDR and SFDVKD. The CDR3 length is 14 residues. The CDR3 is CATESHSLDNEQFF. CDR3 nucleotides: TGTGCCACCGAATCCCATTCATTAGACAATGAGCAGTTCTTC.

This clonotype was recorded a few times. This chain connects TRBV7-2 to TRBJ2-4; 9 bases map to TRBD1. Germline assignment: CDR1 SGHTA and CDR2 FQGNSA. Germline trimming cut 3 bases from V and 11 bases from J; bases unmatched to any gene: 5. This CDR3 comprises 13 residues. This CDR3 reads CASSFDRGDVQYF. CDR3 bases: TGTGCCAGCAGCTTTGACAGGGGGGATGTTCAGTACTTC.

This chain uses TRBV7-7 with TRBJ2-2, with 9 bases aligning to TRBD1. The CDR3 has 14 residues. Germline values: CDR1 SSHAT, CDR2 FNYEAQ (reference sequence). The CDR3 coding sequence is TGTGCTATCCGGAGGACAGGGGATATCGGGGAGCTGTTTTTT. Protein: CAIRRTGDIGELFF.

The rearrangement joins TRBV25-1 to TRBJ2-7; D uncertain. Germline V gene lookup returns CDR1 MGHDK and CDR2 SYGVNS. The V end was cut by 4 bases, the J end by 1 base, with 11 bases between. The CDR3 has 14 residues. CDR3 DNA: TGTGCCAGCAGTGCCCGCAGGAGATCCTACGAGCAGTACTTC. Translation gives CASSARRRSYEQYF.

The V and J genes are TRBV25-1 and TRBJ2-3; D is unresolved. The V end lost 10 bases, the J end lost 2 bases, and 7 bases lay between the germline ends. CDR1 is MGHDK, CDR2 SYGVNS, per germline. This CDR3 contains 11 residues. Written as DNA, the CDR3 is TGTGCCAACCCATCCACAGATACGCAGTATTTT. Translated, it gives CANPSTDTQYF.

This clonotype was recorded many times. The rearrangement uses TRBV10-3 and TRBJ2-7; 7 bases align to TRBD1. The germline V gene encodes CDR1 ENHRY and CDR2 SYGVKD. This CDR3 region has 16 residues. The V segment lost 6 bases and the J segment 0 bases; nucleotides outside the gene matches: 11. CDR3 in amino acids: CAISGDDRAVSYEQYF. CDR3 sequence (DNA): TGTGCCATCAGCGGCGATGACAGGGCAGTCTCCTACGAGCAGTACTTC.

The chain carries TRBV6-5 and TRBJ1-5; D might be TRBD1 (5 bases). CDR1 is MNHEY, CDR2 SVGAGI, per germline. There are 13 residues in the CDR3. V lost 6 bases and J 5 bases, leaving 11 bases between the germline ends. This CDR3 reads CASSYRFDQPQHF. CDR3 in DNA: TGTGCCAGCAGCTACAGGTTTGATCAGCCCCAGCATTTT.

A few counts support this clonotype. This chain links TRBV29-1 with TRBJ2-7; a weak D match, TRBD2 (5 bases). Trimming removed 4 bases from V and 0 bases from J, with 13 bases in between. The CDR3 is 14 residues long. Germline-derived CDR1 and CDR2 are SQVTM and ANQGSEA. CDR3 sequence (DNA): TGCAGCGTTGCGAGGGATCCGGGCTCCTACGAGCAGTACTTC. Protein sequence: CSVARDPGSYEQYF.

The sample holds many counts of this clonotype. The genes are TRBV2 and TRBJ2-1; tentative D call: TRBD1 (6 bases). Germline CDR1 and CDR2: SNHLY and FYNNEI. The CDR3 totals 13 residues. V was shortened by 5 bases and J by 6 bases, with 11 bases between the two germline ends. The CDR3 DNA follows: TGTGCCAGCAGTCAGGACAGCCTCAATGAGCAGTTCTTC. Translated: CASSQDSLNEQFF.

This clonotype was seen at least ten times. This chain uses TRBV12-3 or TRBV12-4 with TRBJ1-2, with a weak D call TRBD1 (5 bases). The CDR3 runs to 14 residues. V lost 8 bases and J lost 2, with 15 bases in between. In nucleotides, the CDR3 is TGTGCCAGCTCCCCGGGGGGGAAGAACTATGGCTACACCTTC. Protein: CASSPGGKNYGYTF.

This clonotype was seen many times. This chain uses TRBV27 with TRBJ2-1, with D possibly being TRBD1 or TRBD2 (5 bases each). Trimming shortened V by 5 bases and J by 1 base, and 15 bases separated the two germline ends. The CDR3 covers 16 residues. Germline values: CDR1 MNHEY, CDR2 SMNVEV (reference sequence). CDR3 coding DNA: TGTGCCAGCAGTCAAAAACTTGGGGGATCCTACAATGAGCAGTTCTTC. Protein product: CASSQKLGGSYNEQFF.

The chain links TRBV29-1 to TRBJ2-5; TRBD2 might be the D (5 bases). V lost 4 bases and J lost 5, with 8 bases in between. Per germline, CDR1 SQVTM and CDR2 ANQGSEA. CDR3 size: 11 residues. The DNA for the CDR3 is TGCAGCGTTGGCCTAGCTGAGACCCAGTACTTC. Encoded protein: CSVGLAETQYF.

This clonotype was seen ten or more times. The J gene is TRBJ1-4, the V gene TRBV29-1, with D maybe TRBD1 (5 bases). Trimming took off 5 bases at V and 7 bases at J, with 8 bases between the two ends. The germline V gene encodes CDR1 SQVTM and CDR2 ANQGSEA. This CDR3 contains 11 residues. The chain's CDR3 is CSVWGSEKLFF. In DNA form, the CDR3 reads TGCAGCGTTTGGGGGAGTGAAAAACTGTTTTTT.

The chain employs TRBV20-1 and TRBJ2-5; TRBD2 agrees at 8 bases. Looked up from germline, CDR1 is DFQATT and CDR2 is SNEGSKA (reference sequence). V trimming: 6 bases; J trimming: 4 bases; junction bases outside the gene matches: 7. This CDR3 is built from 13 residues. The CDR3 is CSAGTSFSETQYF. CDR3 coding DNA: TGCAGTGCGGGGACTAGTTTTTCAGAGACCCAGTACTTC.

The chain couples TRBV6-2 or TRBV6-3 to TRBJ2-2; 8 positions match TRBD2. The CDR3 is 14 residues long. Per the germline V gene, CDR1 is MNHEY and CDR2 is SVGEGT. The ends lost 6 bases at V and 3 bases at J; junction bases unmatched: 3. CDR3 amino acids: CASRRLAYTGELFF. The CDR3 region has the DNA TGTGCCAGCAGAAGACTAGCGTACACCGGGGAGCTGTTTTTT.